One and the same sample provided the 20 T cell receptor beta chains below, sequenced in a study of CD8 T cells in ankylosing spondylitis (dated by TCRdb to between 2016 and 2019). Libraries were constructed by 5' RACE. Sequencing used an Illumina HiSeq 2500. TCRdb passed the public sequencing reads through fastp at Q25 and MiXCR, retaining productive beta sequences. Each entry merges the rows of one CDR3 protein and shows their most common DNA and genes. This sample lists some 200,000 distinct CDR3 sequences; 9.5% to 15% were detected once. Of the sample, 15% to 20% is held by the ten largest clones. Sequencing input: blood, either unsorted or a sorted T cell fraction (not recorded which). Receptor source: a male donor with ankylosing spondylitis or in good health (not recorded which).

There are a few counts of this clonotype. DNA for the CDR3: TGTGCCAGCGAAGGGACAGGGTTGGACGAGCAGTACTTC. Its protein product is CASEGTGLDEQYF. The chain carries TRBV25-1 and TRBJ2-7, with TRBD1 identical over 9 bases. In germline, CDR1 is MGHDK, CDR2 SYGVNS. The CDR3 has 13 amino acids. The ends lost 8 bases at V and 5 bases at J; junction bases unmatched: 7.

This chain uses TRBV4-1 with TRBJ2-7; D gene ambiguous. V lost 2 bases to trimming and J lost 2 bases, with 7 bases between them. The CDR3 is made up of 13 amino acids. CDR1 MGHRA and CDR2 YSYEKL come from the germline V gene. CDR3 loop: CASSQWTTYEQYF. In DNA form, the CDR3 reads TGCGCCAGCAGCCAATGGACCACCTACGAGCAGTACTTC.

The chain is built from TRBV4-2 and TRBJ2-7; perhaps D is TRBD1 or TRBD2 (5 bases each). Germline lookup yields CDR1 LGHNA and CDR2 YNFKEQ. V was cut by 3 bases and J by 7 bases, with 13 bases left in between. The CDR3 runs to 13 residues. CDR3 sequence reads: CASSQGRGDEQYF. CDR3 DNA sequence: TGTGCCAGCAGCCAGGGGAGAGGGGATGAGCAGTACTTC.

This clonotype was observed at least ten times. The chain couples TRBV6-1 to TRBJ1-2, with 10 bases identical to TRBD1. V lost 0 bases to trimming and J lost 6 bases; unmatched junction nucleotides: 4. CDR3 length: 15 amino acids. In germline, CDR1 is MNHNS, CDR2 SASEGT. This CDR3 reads CASSEATGGADGYTF. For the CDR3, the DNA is TGTGCCAGCAGTGAAGCGACAGGGGGCGCGGATGGCTACACCTTC.

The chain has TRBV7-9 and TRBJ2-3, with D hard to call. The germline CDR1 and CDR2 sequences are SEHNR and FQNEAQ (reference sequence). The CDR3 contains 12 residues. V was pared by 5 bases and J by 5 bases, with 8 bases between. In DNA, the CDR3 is TGTGCCAGCAGCGCCCATAAAGATACGCAGTATTTT. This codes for CASSAHKDTQYF.

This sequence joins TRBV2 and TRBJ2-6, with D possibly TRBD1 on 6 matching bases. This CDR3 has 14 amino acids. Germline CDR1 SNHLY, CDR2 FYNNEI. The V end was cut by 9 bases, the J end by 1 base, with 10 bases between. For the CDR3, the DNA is TGTGCCAGTTACACAGGGTCTGGGGCCAACGTCCTGACTTTC. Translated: CASYTGSGANVLTF.

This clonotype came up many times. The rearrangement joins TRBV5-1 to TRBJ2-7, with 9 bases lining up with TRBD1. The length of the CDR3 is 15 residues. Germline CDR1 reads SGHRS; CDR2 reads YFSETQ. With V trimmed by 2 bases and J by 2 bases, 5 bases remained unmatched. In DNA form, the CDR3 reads TGCGCCAGCAGCTTCGGGACAGGGTCTGCCTACGAGCAGTACTTC. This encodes CASSFGTGSAYEQYF. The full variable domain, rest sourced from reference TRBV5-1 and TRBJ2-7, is KAGVTQTPRYLIKTRGQQVTLSCSPISGHRSVSWYQQTPGQGLQFLFEYFSETQRNKGNFPGRFSGRQFSNSRSEMNVSTLELGDSALYLCASSFGTGSAYEQYFGPGTRLTVT.

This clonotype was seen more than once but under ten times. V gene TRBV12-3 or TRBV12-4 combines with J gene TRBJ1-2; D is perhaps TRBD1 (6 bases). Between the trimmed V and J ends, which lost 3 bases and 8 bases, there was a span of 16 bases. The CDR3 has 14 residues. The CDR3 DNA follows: TGTGCCAGCAGTTTCTGGCCGGGGGCGGAGGGCTACACCTTC. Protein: CASSFWPGAEGYTF.

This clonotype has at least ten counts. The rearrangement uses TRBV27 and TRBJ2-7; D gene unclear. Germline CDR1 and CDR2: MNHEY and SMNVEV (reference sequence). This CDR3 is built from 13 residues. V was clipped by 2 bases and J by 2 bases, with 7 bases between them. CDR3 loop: CASSLGRAYEQYF. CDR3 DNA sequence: TGTGCCAGCAGTTTAGGGCGAGCCTACGAGCAGTACTTC.

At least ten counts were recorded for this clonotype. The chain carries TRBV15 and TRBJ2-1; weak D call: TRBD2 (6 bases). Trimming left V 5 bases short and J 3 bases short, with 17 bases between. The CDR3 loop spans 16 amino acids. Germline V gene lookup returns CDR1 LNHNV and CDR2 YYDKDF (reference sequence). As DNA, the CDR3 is TGTGCCACCAGCGATACAGGAGGGAGCTACTACAATGAGCAGTTCTTC. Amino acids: CATSDTGGSYYNEQFF.

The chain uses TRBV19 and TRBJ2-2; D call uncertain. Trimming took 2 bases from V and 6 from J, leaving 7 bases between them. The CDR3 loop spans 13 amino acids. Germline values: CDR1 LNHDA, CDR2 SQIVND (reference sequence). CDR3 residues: CASSITDAGELFF. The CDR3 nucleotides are TGTGCCAGTAGTATAACAGATGCCGGGGAGCTGTTTTTT.

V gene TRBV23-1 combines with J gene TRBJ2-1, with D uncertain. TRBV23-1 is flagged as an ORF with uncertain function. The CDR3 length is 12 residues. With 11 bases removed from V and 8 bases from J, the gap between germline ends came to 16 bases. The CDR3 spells CAVALSPDEQFF. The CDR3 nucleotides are TGCGCCGTGGCACTATCCCCGGATGAGCAGTTCTTC.

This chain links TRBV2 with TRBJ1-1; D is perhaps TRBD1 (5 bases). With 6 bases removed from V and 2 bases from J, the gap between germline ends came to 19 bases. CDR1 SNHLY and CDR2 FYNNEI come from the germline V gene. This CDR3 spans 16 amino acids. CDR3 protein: CASSTRRGEGNTEAFF. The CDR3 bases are TGTGCCAGCAGCACCCGACGAGGGGAAGGAAACACTGAAGCTTTCTTT.

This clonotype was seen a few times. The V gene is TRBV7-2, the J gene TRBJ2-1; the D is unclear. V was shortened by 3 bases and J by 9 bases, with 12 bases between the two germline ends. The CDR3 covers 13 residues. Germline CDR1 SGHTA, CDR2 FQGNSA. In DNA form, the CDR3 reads TGTGCCAGCAGCTTCAACCAGGCTTTTGAGCAGTTCTTC. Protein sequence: CASSFNQAFEQFF. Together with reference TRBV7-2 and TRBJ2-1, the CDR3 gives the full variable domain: GAGVSQSPSNKVTEKGKDVELRCDPISGHTALYWYRQSLGQGLEFLIYFQGNSAPDKSGLPSDRFSAERTGGSVSTLTIQRTQQEDSAVYLCASSFNQAFEQFFGPGTRLTVL.

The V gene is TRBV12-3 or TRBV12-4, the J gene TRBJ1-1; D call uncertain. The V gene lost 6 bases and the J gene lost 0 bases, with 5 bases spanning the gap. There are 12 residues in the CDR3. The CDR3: CASRSMNTEAFF. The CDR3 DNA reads TGTGCCAGCAGGTCGATGAACACTGAAGCTTTCTTT.

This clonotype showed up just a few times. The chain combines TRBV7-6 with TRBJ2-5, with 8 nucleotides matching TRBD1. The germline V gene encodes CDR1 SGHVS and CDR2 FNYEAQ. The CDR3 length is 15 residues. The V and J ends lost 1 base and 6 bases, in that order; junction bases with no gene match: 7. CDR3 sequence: CASSLETGDIQTQYF. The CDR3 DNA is TGTGCCAGCAGCTTAGAGACAGGGGATATACAGACCCAGTACTTC.

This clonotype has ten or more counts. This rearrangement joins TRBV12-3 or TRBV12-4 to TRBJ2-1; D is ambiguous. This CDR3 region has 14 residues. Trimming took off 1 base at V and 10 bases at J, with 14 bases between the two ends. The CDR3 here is CASSLVGPLGEQFF. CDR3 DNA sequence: TGTGCCAGCAGTTTAGTCGGACCTCTAGGAGAGCAGTTCTTC.

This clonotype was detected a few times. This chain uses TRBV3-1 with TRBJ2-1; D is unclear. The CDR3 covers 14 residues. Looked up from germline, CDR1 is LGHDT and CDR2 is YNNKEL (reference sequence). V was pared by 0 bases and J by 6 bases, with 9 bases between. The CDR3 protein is CASSQENMGNEQFF. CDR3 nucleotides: TGTGCCAGCAGCCAAGAGAATATGGGCAATGAGCAGTTCTTC.

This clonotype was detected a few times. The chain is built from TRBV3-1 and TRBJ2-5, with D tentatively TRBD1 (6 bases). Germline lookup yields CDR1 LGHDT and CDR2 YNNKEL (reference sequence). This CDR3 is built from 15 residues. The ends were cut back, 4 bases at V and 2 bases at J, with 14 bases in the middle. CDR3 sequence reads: CASSPFTDRQETQYF. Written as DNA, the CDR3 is TGTGCCAGCAGCCCTTTCACCGACAGGCAAGAGACCCAGTACTTC.

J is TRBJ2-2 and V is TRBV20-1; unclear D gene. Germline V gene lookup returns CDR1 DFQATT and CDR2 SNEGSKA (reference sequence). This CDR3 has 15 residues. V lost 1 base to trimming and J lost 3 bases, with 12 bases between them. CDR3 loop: CSARVLNSDTGELFF. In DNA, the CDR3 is TGCAGTGCTAGAGTGTTGAACAGCGACACCGGGGAGCTGTTTTTT.